This record looks at one TCR beta chain sequence and its context. The antigen is not known. V trimming: 1 base; J trimming: 0 bases; junction bases outside the gene matches: 3. Per germline, CDR1 SGHTA and CDR2 FQGNSA. This CDR3 contains 16 residues. This record comes from a study of CD8 T cells in ankylosing spondylitis. Study results and caveats: For ankylosing spondylitis blood, a TCR beta motif of about 8 highly homologous variants appeared characteristic. The disease-linked clones had a CD8+ phenotype and low blood frequencies.

TCRdb itself ran the 5' RACE reads through MiXCR, one entry per CDR3 protein. The top ten clones hold around 20% of a sample with over 700,000 distinct CDR3 sequences, around 17% of them seen once. V is TRBV7-2 and J is TRBJ2-3, with 8 bases aligning to TRBD1. The sequencing input was blood, either unsorted or a sorted T cell fraction (not recorded which). This receptor was identified in a male donor with ankylosing spondylitis. The CDR3 here is CASSLGTGISTDTQYF. CDR3 DNA: TGTGCCAGCAGCTTAGGGACAGGGATTAGCACAGATACGCAGTATTTT.